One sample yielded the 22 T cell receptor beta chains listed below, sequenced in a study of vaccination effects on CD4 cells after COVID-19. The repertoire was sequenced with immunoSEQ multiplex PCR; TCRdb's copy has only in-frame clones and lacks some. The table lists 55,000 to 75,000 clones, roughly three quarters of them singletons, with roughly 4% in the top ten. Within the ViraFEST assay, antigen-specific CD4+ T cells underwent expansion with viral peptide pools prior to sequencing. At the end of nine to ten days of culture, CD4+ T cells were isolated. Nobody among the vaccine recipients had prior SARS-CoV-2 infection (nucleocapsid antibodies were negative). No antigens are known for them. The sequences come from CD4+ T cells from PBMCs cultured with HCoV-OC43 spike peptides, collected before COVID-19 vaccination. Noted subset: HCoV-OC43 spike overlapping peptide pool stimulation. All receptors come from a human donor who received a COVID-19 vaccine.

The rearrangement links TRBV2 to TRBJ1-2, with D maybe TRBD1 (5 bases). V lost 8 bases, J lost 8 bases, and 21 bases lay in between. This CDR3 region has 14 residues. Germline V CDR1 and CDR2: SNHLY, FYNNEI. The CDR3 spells CASDEWGGIRGYTF. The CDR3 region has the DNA TGTGCCAGCGATGAGTGGGGGGGTATTAGAGGCTACACCTTC.

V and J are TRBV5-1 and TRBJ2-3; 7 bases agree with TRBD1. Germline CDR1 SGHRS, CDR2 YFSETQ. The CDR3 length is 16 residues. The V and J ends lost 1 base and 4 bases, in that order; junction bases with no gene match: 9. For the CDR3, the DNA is TGCGCCAGCAGCTTGAGCCAGGGGGTAGGGGCAGATACGCAGTATTTT. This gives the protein CASSLSQGVGADTQYF.

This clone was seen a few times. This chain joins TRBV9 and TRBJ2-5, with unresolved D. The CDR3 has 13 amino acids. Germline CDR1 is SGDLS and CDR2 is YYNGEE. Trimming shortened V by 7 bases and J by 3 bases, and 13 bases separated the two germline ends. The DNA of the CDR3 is TGTGCCAGCGGTCCTGCACAGAAAGAGACCCAGTACTTC. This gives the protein CASGPAQKETQYF.

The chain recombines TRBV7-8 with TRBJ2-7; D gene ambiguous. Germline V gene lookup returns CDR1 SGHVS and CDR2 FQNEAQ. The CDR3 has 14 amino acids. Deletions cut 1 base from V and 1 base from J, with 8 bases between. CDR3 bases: TGTGCCAGCAGCTTAGTCGTAAGTTCCTACGAGCAGTACGTC. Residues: CASSLVVSSYEQYV.

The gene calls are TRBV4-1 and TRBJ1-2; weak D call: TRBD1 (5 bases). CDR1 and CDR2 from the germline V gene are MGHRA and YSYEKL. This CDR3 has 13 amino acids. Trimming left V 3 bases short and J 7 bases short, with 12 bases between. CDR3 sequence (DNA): TGCGCCAGCAGCCACGCCGCGGGGGGTGGCTACACCTTC. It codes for CASSHAAGGGYTF.

The DNA of the CDR3 is TGTGCCAGCAGCAAAGGGAGTGGGTATCCCTACGAGCAGTACGTC. Amino acid sequence: CASSKGSGYPYEQYV. The chain recombines TRBV21-1 with TRBJ2-7; TRBD2, as called in the table, went unchecked against the DNA. TRBV21-1 is a known pseudogene. This CDR3 spans 15 amino acids.

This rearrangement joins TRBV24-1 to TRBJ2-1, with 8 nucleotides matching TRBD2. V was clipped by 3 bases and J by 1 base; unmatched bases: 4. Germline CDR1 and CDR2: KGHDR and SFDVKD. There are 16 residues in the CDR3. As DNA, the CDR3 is TGTGCCACCAGTGATCCCGGGGGGGGTTCCTACAATGAGCAGTTCTTC. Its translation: CATSDPGGGSYNEQFF.

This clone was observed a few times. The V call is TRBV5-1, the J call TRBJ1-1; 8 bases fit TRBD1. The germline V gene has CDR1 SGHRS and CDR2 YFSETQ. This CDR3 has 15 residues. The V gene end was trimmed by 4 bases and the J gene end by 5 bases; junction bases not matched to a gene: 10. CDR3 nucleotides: TGCGCCAGCAGCGAATCGACAGGGGCGAGAACTGAAGCTTTCTTT. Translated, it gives CASSESTGARTEAFF.

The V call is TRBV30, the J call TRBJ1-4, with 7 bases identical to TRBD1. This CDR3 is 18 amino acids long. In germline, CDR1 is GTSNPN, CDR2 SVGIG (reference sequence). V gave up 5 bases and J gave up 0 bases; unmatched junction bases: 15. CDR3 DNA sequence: TGTGCCTGGGAAAAGCGGACAGGCCCGAACCCAACTAATGAAAAACTGTTTTTT. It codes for CAWEKRTGPNPTNEKLFF.

The CDR3 DNA follows: TGTGCCAGCAGTGCCCCGGACTATGGCTACACCTTC. Protein sequence: CASSAPDYGYTF. This chain links TRBV6-6 with TRBJ1-2; D remains unclear. The V gene's germline CDR1 is MNHNY and CDR2 SVGAGI (reference sequence). The CDR3 runs 12 residues. V lost 5 bases to trimming and J lost 3 bases, with 7 bases between them.

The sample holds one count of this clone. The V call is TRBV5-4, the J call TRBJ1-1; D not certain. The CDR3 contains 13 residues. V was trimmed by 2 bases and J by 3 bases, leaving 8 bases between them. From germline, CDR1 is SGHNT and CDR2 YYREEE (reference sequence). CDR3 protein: CASSFGPYTEAFF. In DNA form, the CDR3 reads TGTGCCAGCAGCTTTGGCCCCTACACTGAAGCTTTCTTT. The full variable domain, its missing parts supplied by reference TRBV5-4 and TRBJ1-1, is ETGVTQSPTHLIKTRGQQVTLRCSSQSGHNTVSWYQQALGQGPQFIFQYYREEENGRGNFPPRFSGLQFPNYSSELNVNALELDDSALYLCASSFGPYTEAFFGQGTRLTVV.

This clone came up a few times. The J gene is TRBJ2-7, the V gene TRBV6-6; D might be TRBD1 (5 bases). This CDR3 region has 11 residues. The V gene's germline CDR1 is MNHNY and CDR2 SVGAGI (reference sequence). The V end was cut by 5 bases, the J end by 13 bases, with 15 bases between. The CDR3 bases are TGTGCCAGCAGTCTAAGGGGTGAGGCTTACGTC. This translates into CASSLRGEAYV.

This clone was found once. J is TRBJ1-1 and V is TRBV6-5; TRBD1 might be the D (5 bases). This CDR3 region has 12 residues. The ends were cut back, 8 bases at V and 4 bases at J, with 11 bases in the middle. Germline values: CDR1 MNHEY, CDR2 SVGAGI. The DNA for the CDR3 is TGTGCCAGCGACAGAAGGATCACTGAAGCTTTCTTT. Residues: CASDRRITEAFF.

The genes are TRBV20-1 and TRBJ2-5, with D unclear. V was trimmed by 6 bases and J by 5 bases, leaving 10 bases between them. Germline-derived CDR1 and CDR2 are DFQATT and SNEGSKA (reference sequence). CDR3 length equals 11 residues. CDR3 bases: TGCAGTGCGTACCATGGGGAGACCCAGTACTTC. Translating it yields CSAYHGETQYF.

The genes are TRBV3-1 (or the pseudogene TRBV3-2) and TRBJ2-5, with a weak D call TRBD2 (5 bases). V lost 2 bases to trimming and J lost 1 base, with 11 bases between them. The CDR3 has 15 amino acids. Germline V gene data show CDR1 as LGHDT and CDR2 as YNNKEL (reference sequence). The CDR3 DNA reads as TGTGCCAGCAGCCAAATAACGCGGGCCCAAGAGACCCAGTACTTC. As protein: CASSQITRAQETQYF.

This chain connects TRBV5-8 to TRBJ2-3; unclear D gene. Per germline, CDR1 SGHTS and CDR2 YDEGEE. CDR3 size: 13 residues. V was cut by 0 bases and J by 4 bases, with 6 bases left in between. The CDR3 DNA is TGTGCCAGCAGCTTGGGGTCTTCAGATACGCAGTATTTT. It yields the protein CASSLGSSDTQYF.

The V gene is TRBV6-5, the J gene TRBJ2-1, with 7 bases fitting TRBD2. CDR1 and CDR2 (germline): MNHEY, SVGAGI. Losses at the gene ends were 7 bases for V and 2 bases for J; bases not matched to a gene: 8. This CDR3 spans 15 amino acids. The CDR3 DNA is TGTGCCAGCACCCCGGGGCGGGGGACCTACAATGAGCAGTTCTTC. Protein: CASTPGRGTYNEQFF.

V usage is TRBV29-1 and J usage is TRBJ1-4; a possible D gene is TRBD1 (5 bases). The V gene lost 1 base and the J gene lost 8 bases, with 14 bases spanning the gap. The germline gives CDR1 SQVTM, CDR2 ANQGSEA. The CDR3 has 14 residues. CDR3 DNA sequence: TGCAGCGTTGAAGGCTACGACAGAGGGGAAAAACTGTTTTTT. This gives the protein CSVEGYDRGEKLFF.

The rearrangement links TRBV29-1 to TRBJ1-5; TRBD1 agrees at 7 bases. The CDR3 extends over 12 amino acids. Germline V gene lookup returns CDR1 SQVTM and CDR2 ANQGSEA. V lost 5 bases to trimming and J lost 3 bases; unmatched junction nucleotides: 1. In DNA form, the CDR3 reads TGCAGCGTTACAGGGGACAATCAGCCCCAGCATTTT. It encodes CSVTGDNQPQHF.

CDR3 bases: TGTGCCAGCAGCTTAAAACTAGCGGTCTACAATGAGCAGTTCTTC. This translates into CASSLKLAVYNEQFF. The rearrangement links TRBV7-8 to TRBJ2-1; 8 bases are a match to TRBD2. The CDR3 consists of 15 residues. Per the germline V gene, CDR1 is SGHVS and CDR2 is FQNEAQ. V gave up 2 bases and J gave up 3 bases; unmatched junction bases: 3. The whole variable domain, filled in from reference TRBV7-8 and TRBJ2-1, reads GAGVSQSPRYKVAKRGQDVALRCDPISGHVSLFWYQQALGQGPEFLTYFQNEAQLDKSGLPSDRFFAERPEGSVSTLKIQRTQQEDSAVYLCASSLKLAVYNEQFFGPGTRLTVL.

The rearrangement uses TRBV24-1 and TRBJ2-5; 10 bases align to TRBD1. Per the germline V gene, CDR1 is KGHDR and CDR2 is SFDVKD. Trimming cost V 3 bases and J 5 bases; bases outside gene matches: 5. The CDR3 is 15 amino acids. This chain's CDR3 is CATSDRQGAGETQYF. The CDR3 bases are TGTGCCACCAGTGATAGACAGGGGGCGGGGGAGACCCAGTACTTC.

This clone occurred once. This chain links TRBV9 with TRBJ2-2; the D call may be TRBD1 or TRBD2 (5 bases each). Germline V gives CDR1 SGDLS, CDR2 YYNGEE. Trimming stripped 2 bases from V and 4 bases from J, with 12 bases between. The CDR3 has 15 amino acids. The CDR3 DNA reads TGTGCCAGCAGCGTTTCGAGGGGCGGCACCGGGGAGCTGTTTTTT. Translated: CASSVSRGGTGELFF.